This T cell receptor (beta chain) was found in a study of blood T cell repertoires in COVID-19. Study in general: Samples taken during acute and convalescent COVID-19 were collected in the United States, Italy and Spain.

In the authors' workflow: Estimation of nucleated cell counts was performed using reference gene primer amplification. Assay: immunoSEQ multiplex PCR; the TCRdb copy retains only in-frame clones and omits some. Clone size and V and J calls were adopted from that table, with D and trimming inferred from the DNA. The data show 130,000 or so clones, 85% to 90% seen once. Between the trimmed V and J ends, which lost 0 bases and 6 bases, there was a span of 13 bases. The germline V gene encodes CDR1 SGDLS and CDR2 YYNGEE. The CDR3 consists of 15 residues. The J gene is TRBJ1-3, the V gene TRBV9; D unclear. The TCR comes from a man aged 65-85 years with active or convalescent COVID-19. Sample: peripheral blood. The CDR3 sequence: CASSVVGGQANTIYF. The CDR3 nucleotides read TGTGCCAGCAGCGTAGTTGGAGGGCAAGCAAACACCATATATTTT.